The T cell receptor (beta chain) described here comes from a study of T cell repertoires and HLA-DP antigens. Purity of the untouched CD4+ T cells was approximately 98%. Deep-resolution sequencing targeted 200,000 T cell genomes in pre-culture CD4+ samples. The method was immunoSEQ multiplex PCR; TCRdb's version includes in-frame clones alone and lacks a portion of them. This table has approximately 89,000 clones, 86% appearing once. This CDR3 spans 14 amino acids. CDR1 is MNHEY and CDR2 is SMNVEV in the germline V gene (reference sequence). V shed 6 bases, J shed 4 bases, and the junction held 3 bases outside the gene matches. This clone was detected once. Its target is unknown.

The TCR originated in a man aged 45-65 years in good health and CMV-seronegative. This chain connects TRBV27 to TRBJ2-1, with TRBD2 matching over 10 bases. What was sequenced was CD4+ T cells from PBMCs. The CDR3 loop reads CASRGLARYNEQFF. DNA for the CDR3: TGTGCCAGCAGGGGACTAGCGCGATACAATGAGCAGTTCTTC.